Below, 26 T cell receptor beta chains from the same sample are listed, as sequenced in a study of radiotherapy plus CTLA-4 blockade in lung cancer. The data were produced by immunoSEQ multiplex PCR, yet TCRdb's version contains in-frame clones alone and is incomplete. The data hold about 98,000 clones, with around 88% observed a single time. The specimen was peripheral blood, collected from a patient treated with radiotherapy plus ipilimumab. The receptors shown here come from a human donor with non-small cell lung cancer that progressed on radiotherapy plus ipilimumab.

The chain employs TRBV5-1 and TRBJ2-2; D is unclear. Trimming removed 6 bases from V and 3 bases from J, with 12 bases in between. The germline gives CDR1 SGHRS, CDR2 YFSETQ. The CDR3 runs 14 residues. CDR3 sequence: CASTLGVHTGELFF. The CDR3 nucleotides read TGCGCCAGCACCCTTGGGGTTCACACCGGGGAGCTGTTTTTT.

The CDR3 is CSVEVGPYEQYF. CDR3 in DNA: TGCAGCGTTGAAGTTGGGCCGTACGAGCAGTACTTC. The rearrangement links TRBV29-1 to TRBJ2-7; D is ambiguous. This CDR3 spans 12 amino acids. In germline, CDR1 is SQVTM, CDR2 ANQGSEA. Trimming pared 1 base from V and 4 bases from J, leaving 8 bases between.

The rearrangement uses TRBV11-2 and TRBJ2-1, with D unclear. V was cut by 5 bases and J by 10 bases, with 18 bases left in between. Germline-derived CDR1 and CDR2 are SGHAT and FQNNGV. CDR3 size: 14 residues. The CDR3 coding sequence is TGTGCCAGCAGCCCACGTCGAGACGAAAGGGAGCAGTTCTTC. Protein sequence: CASSPRRDEREQFF.

This sequence joins TRBV19 and TRBJ1-2; TRBD1 matches at 9 bases. The CDR3 has 17 amino acids. Germline-derived CDR1 and CDR2 are LNHDA and SQIVND (reference sequence). V was clipped by 6 bases and J by 6 bases; unmatched bases: 17. The chain's CDR3 is CASRRSTPGQGLDGYTF. As DNA, the CDR3 is TGTGCCAGTAGGAGATCAACCCCCGGACAGGGGTTGGATGGCTACACCTTC.

V is TRBV2 and J is TRBJ2-1, with 13 bases fitting TRBD2. The V segment lost 5 bases and the J segment 9 bases; nucleotides outside the gene matches: 1. This CDR3 is built from 13 residues. Looked up from germline, CDR1 is SNHLY and CDR2 is FYNNEI. The CDR3 spells CASSRLAGGEQFF. DNA for the CDR3: TGTGCCAGCAGTCGACTAGCGGGAGGTGAGCAGTTCTTC.

The chain recombines TRBV30 with TRBJ2-1, with TRBD2 matching over 7 bases. CDR1 and CDR2 from the germline V gene are GTSNPN and SVGIG (reference sequence). The CDR3 sequence is 15 residues long. V lost 5 bases, J lost 0 bases, and 7 bases stayed unmatched. This CDR3 is CAWEDLAVSYNEQFF. In DNA form, the CDR3 reads TGTGCCTGGGAGGACCTAGCGGTCTCCTACAATGAGCAGTTCTTC.

In regard to this clone: A read error may produce the germline difference seen at one junction end. V usage is TRBV7-7 and J usage is TRBJ2-1, with D perhaps TRBD2 (6 bases). CDR1 and CDR2 from the germline V gene are SSHAT and FNYEAQ (reference sequence). CDR3 size: 14 residues. CDR3 sequence: CASSLATVGGEQFF. The CDR3 DNA reads as TGTGCTAGCAGCTTAGCCACCGTAGGAGGGGAGCAGTTCTTC.

The rearrangement joins TRBV5-1 to TRBJ2-2; TRBD2 agrees at 15 bases. The CDR3 extends over 17 amino acids. CDR1 SGHRS and CDR2 YFSETQ come from the germline V gene. Trimming at V came to 1 base and at J to 7 bases, leaving 5 bases not matched to a gene. The CDR3 loop is CASSLPGTSGRSGELFF. The CDR3 DNA follows: TGCGCCAGCAGCTTGCCCGGGACTAGCGGGAGGAGCGGGGAGCTGTTTTTT.

V usage is TRBV5-6 and J usage is TRBJ2-7; D not certain. With 4 bases removed from V and 0 bases from J, the gap between germline ends came to 8 bases. The germline V gene encodes CDR1 SGHDT and CDR2 YYEEEE. The CDR3 loop spans 13 amino acids. In DNA form, the CDR3 reads TGTGCCAGCAGCCTTTGGGTCTCCTACGAGCAGTACTTC. Encoded protein: CASSLWVSYEQYF.

The chain combines TRBV6-5 with TRBJ1-2, with TRBD1 identical over 7 bases. Germline CDR1 reads MNHEY; CDR2 reads SVGAGI. The V and J ends lost 2 bases and 10 bases, in that order; junction bases with no gene match: 7. The CDR3 covers 13 residues. The CDR3 reads CASSYADRRVYTF. CDR3 sequence (DNA): TGTGCCAGCAGTTACGCGGACAGGCGGGTCTACACCTTC.

The chain is built from TRBV19 and TRBJ2-5; TRBD1 or TRBD2 may be the D gene (5 bases each). In germline, CDR1 is LNHDA, CDR2 SQIVND (reference sequence). Trimming took 6 bases from V and 5 from J, leaving 16 bases between them. The CDR3 is made up of 14 amino acids. The CDR3 nucleotides read TGTGCCAGTAGAGGACTTTCCTGGGGGGAGACCCAGTACTTC. Translated, it gives CASRGLSWGETQYF.

V and J are TRBV11-3 and TRBJ2-5, with D perhaps matching TRBD2 (6 bases). CDR3 length equals 14 residues. Deletions cut 4 bases from V and 5 bases from J, with 14 bases between. Per germline, CDR1 SGHNT and CDR2 YENEEA. CDR3 amino acids: CASSSEAGFETQYF. CDR3 in DNA: TGTGCCAGCAGCTCAGAAGCGGGTTTCGAGACCCAGTACTTC.

The chain couples TRBV2 to TRBJ1-3; TRBD1 matches 7 bases. Germline V gives CDR1 SNHLY, CDR2 FYNNEI. This CDR3 has 17 residues. J was trimmed by 0 bases and V by 6 bases; bases with no gene match: 11. CDR3 sequence: CASRATTGVGSGNTIYF. CDR3 DNA: TGTGCCAGCAGGGCAACAACAGGGGTCGGCTCTGGAAACACCATATATTTT. Based on the CDR3 plus reference TRBV2 and TRBJ1-3, the full variable domain is EPEVTQTPSHQVTQMGQEVILRCVPISNHLYFYWYRQILGQKVEFLVSFYNNEISEKSEIFDDQFSVERPDGSNFTLKIRSTKLEDSAMYFCASRATTGVGSGNTIYFGEGSWLTVV.

V gene TRBV4-1 combines with J gene TRBJ2-7; weak D call: TRBD2 (6 bases). The CDR3 contains 18 residues. Trimming took off 0 bases at V and 0 bases at J, with 18 bases between the two ends. Germline CDR1 is MGHRA and CDR2 is YSYEKL. The CDR3: CASSQDRTGAGVSYEQYF. Written as DNA, the CDR3 is TGCGCCAGCAGCCAAGATCGTACGGGAGCTGGAGTCTCCTACGAGCAGTACTTC.

The CDR3 DNA reads TGCGCCAGCAGCTTGGAAGGGACAGCAGTATATGGCTACACCTTC. Residues: CASSLEGTAVYGYTF. This chain joins TRBV5-1 and TRBJ1-2; 7 bases are shared with TRBD1. The CDR3 extends over 15 amino acids. V shed 0 bases, J shed 5 bases, and the junction held 7 bases outside the gene matches. Germline V gene lookup returns CDR1 SGHRS and CDR2 YFSETQ.

The chain is built from TRBV4-1 and TRBJ1-2, with a possible D match to TRBD1 (5 bases). Between the trimmed V and J ends, which lost 2 bases and 2 bases, there was a span of 12 bases. The CDR3 runs to 15 residues. The germline V gene has CDR1 MGHRA and CDR2 YSYEKL. CDR3 loop: CASSQPDSYNYGYTF. For the CDR3, the DNA is TGCGCCAGCAGCCAACCCGACAGTTACAACTATGGCTACACCTTC.

The chain joins TRBV5-1 to TRBJ2-3, with D perhaps TRBD2 (6 bases). CDR1 SGHRS and CDR2 YFSETQ come from the germline V gene. The length of the CDR3 is 14 residues. V lost 3 bases and J lost 6, with 14 bases in between. CDR3 region: CASSSGGGTDTQYF. DNA of the CDR3: TGCGCCAGCAGCTCCGGAGGCGGGACCGATACGCAGTATTTT.

This chain joins TRBV29-1 and TRBJ2-7; 9 nucleotides match TRBD2. The V gene end was trimmed by 1 base and the J gene end by 2 bases; junction bases not matched to a gene: 3. The CDR3 spans 14 residues. Germline V lookup: CDR1 SQVTM, CDR2 ANQGSEA. CDR3 bases: TGCAGCGTTGAAGTGACTAGCGGAACCTACGAGCAGTACTTC. This encodes CSVEVTSGTYEQYF.

The genes are TRBV7-8 and TRBJ1-2; perhaps TRBD1 as D (5 bases). In germline, CDR1 is SGHVS, CDR2 FQNEAQ. CDR3 length: 14 amino acids. The V end lost 5 bases, the J end lost 7 bases, and 17 bases lay between the germline ends. The CDR3 here is CASSTRWGVGGYTF. CDR3 DNA sequence: TGTGCCAGCAGCACTAGATGGGGGGTTGGTGGCTACACCTTC.

The J gene is TRBJ1-1, the V gene TRBV5-1; D perhaps matches TRBD1 (5 bases). Between the trimmed V and J ends, which lost 6 bases and 5 bases, there was a span of 14 bases. The CDR3 extends over 13 amino acids. From germline, CDR1 is SGHRS and CDR2 YFSETQ. The CDR3 loop reads CASTRGGGTEAFF. In DNA form, the CDR3 reads TGCGCCAGCACAAGGGGAGGAGGGACTGAAGCTTTCTTT.

This clone has just a few counts. CDR3 in DNA: TGTGCCAGCAGCTTTAGCGGGAGGGTTGGAGGGTACGAGCAGTACTTC. This codes for CASSFSGRVGGYEQYF. The chain recombines TRBV7-2 with TRBJ2-7; 11 bases are a match to TRBD2. V lost 3 bases to trimming and J lost 4 bases; unmatched junction nucleotides: 8. This CDR3 region has 16 residues. Germline V gene sequence: CDR1 SGHTA, CDR2 FQGNSA. The complete variable domain, with remaining parts taken from reference TRBV7-2 and TRBJ2-7, reads GAGVSQSPSNKVTEKGKDVELRCDPISGHTALYWYRQSLGQGLEFLIYFQGNSAPDKSGLPSDRFSAERTGGSVSTLTIQRTQQEDSAVYLCASSFSGRVGGYEQYFGPGTRLTVT.

The chain couples TRBV5-5 to TRBJ2-1; TRBD1 agrees at 10 bases. Germline CDR1 is SGHKS and CDR2 is YYEKEE (reference sequence). The junction had 3 bases not matched to a gene; V was cut back by 2 bases and J by 7 bases. CDR3 length: 14 amino acids. Written as DNA, the CDR3 is TGTGCCAGCAGCTTCGACAGGGGGCTGAATGAGCAGTTCTTC. Protein product: CASSFDRGLNEQFF.

In its sample, this clone was seen once. The V call is TRBV11-2, the J call TRBJ2-7, with D hard to call. V was pared by 2 bases and J by 3 bases, with 20 bases between. This CDR3 comprises 17 residues. Germline-derived CDR1 and CDR2 are SGHAT and FQNNGV. This chain's CDR3 is CASSLFTGLRMRYEQYF. The CDR3 DNA sequence: TGTGCCAGCAGCTTATTTACGGGTCTAAGAATGCGCTACGAGCAGTACTTC.

CDR3 sequence (DNA): TGTGCCAGCAGCCTCGAGTCTTCCTTGGGTGGCTACACCTTC. It translates to CASSLESSLGGYTF. The rearrangement joins TRBV7-9 to TRBJ1-2; D is unresolved. The CDR3 sequence is 14 residues long. Deletions cut 5 bases from V and 7 bases from J, with 17 bases between. CDR1 is SEHNR and CDR2 is FQNEAQ in the germline V gene (reference sequence).

V gene TRBV7-9 combines with J gene TRBJ2-7; D uncertain. Germline V gene data show CDR1 as SEHNR and CDR2 as FQNEAQ (reference sequence). This CDR3 is built from 13 residues. Trimming removed 4 bases from V and 3 bases from J, with 10 bases in between. The CDR3 DNA is TGTGCCAGCAGCTATGGGCCGTACTACGAGCAGTACTTC. This codes for CASSYGPYYEQYF.

The rearrangement joins TRBV7-3 to TRBJ2-3; TRBD2 aligns across 8 bases. Trimming at V came to 3 bases and at J to 4 bases, leaving 9 bases not matched to a gene. This CDR3 has 16 amino acids. From germline, CDR1 is SGHTA and CDR2 FQGTGA. CDR3 DNA: TGTGCCAGCAGCTTCCCACGGGAGGGCCCCGCAGATACGCAGTATTTT. This sequence encodes CASSFPREGPADTQYF.